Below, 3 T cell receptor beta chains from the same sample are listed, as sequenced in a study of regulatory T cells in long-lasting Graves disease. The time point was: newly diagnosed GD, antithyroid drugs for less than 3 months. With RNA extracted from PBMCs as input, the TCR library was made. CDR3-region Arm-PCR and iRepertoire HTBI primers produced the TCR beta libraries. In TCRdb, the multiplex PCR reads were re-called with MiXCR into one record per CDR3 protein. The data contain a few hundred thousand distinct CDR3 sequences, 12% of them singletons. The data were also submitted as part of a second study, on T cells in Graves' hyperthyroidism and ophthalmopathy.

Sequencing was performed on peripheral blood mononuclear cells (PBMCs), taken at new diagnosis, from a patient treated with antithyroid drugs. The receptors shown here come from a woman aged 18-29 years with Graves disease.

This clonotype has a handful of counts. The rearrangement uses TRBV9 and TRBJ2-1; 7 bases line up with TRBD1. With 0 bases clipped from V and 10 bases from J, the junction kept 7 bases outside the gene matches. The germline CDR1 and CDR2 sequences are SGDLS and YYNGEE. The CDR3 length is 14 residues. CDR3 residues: CASSVAAGGWEQFF. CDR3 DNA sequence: TGTGCCAGCAGCGTAGCCGCAGGGGGATGGGAGCAGTTCTTC.

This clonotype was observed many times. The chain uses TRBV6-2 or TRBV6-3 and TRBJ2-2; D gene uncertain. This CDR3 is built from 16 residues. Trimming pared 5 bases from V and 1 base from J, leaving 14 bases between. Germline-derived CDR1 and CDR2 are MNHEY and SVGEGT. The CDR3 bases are TGTGCCAGCAGTCCTCTATTCAATCTGAACACCGGGGAGCTGTTTTTT. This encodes CASSPLFNLNTGELFF.

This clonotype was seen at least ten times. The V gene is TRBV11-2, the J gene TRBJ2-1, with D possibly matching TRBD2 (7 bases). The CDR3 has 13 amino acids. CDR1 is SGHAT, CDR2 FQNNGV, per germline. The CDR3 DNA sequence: TGTGCTTCGAGCGGGACAACCTACAATGAGCAGTTCTTC. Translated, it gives CASSGTTYNEQFF.